The T cell receptor beta chain under discussion was sequenced for a study of human T cells and chemical hapten exposure. Time point specified: patch test 2, 6 weeks after DPC sensitization. The treatment was: therapeutic diphenylcyclopropenone sensitization with weekly scalp DPC. RNA extraction used unfractionated whole blood as the source of total RNA. TCRdb processed the RACE reads anew with MiXCR; each CDR3 protein has one entry. The sample has 35,000 to 50,000 distinct CDR3 sequences, 8.5% to 10% seen once. From germline, CDR1 is MNHEY and CDR2 SMNVEV (reference sequence). The CDR3 covers 13 residues. The J segment lost 4 bases and the V segment lost 6 bases, leaving 4 bases of the junction unmatched.

The chain uses TRBV27 and TRBJ2-7, with TRBD1 matching 9 bases. The source of this sequence is a woman aged 30 to 39 with alopecia areata. Some clones in this sample may be carry-over from other donors' samples. Specimen: whole blood, collected in connection with sensitization to the hapten diphenylcyclopropenone (DPC). The CDR3 sequence: CASREQGAYEQYF. CDR3 sequence (DNA): TGTGCCAGCAGAGAACAGGGGGCATACGAGCAGTACTTC.